The clone carrying this T cell receptor beta chain was seen repeatedly, ten times or more. The CDR3 has 17 amino acids. V lost 2 bases, J lost 8 bases, and 21 bases lay in between. CDR1 is MDHEN, CDR2 SYDVKM, per germline. The sample originates from a study of T cells in Graves' hyperthyroidism and ophthalmopathy. RNA transcripts provided the source from which TCR beta CDR3 regions were amplified. RT-PCR in the first round (using the HTBI primer set) targeted the TCR CDR3. TCRdb reanalysed the multiplex PCR reads using MiXCR and keeps one entry per CDR3 protein. The table shows approximately 620,000 distinct CDR3 sequences, with roughly a sixth occurring only once.

This TCR was recovered from a middle-aged woman with Graves' ophthalmopathy. The chain carries TRBV28 and TRBJ1-4; maybe TRBD1 (6 bases). The material sequenced was blood. CDR3 amino acids: CASSLPVGGAGGEKLFF. The DNA of the CDR3 is TGTGCCAGCAGTTTACCTGTGGGGGGCGCAGGTGGGGAAAAACTGTTTTTT.